Listed here is a single T cell receptor (beta chain). The naive CD8 population came from CD45RO-negative cells selected for CCR7, without terminally differentiated effector memory CD45RA+ cells. The data derive from a study of shared clonotypes between healthy human individuals. This CDR3 is 15 amino acids long. J gave up 3 bases and V 6 bases, and 6 bases lay outside the gene matches. Germline V gene sequence: CDR1 MNHNY, CDR2 SVGAGI (reference sequence). Generated by immunoSEQ multiplex PCR, the TCRdb table keeps only in-frame clones and is missing some. The table has about 700,000 clones, about 92% seen once.

This TCR derives from a man aged 25 to 40 in good health. The V call is TRBV6-6, the J call TRBJ2-1, with 9 bases matching TRBD1. Sequencing was done on a sample of naive CD8+ T cells sorted from blood. The CDR3 DNA follows: TGTGCCAGCAGAAGGACAGGGGAGGTCTACAATGAGCAGTTCTTC. Translating gives CASRRTGEVYNEQFF.